This T cell receptor (beta chain) was identified in a study of shared T cell receptors in the human thymus. Produced via immunoSEQ multiplex PCR; TCRdb's table is partial and in-frame only. The sample yields about 660,000 clones, roughly 90% seen once. The germline gives CDR1 SGHTA, CDR2 FQGNSA. Trimming cost V 3 bases and J 2 bases; bases outside gene matches: 11. This CDR3 is 17 amino acids long. The sample also formed part of further work on human thymus T cells. From that second work: During corrective heart surgery, resections were taken, and the thymus tissue came from them. Seemingly biased V and J gene usage marked thymic and blood repertoires. Related work showed strongly overlapping thymic repertoires across unrelated individuals.

This clonotype was obtained from a boy under three years old with a congenital heart defect. Sequenced sample: thymocytes. The gene calls are TRBV7-2 and TRBJ2-7, with 9 bases identical to TRBD2. CDR3: CASSFEQGGTSPYEQYF. The CDR3 coding sequence is TGTGCCAGCAGCTTCGAACAGGGAGGGACTAGCCCCTACGAGCAGTACTTC.